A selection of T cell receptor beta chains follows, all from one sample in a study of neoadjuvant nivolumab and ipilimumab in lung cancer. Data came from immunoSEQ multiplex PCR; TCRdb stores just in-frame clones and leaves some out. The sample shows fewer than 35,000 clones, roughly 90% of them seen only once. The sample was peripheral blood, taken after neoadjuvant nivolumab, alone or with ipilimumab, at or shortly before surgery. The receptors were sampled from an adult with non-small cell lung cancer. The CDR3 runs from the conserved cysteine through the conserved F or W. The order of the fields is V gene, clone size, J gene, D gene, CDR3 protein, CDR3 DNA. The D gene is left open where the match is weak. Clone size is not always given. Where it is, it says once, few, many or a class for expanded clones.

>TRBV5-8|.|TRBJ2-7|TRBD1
CASSYYSGTGVKYEQYF
TGTGCCAGCAGCTACTATTCCGGGACAGGGGTCAAATACGAGCAGTACTTC
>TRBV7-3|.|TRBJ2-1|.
CASSLTQGPYNEQFF
TGTGCCAGCAGCTTAACGCAGGGACCCTACAATGAGCAGTTCTTC
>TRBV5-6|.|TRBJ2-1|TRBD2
CASSPTSGRAAYNEQFF
TGTGCCAGCAGCCCGACTAGCGGGAGGGCCGCCTACAATGAGCAGTTCTTC
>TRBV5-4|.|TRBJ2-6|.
CASSFATDGANVLTF
TGTGCCAGCAGTTTTGCGACTGACGGGGCCAACGTCCTGACTTTC
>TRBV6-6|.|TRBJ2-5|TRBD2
CASRESGNRKTQYF
TGTGCCAGCAGGGAAAGCGGGAATAGAAAGACCCAGTACTTC
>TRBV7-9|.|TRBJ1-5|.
CASSSARWEPQHF
TGTGCCAGCAGCAGCGCGCGGTGGGAGCCCCAGCATTTT
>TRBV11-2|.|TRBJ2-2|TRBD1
CASSSTGSQTGELFF
TGTGCCAGCAGCTCGACAGGGTCTCAGACCGGGGAGCTGTTTTTT
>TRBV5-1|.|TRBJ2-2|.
CASSSSSPGNTGELFF
TGCGCCAGCAGCTCCTCTTCTCCGGGGAACACCGGGGAGCTGTTTTTT
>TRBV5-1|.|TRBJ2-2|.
CASSSSTGSTGELFF
TGCGCCAGCAGCTCATCTACAGGGAGCACCGGGGAGCTGTTTTTT
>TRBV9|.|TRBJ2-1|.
CASSVGASGYYNEQFF
TGTGCCAGCAGCGTAGGAGCGAGCGGGTACTACAATGAGCAGTTCTTC
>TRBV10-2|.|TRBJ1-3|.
CASSESAGTGNTIYF
TGCGCCAGCAGTGAGTCAGCGGGAACTGGAAACACCATATATTTT
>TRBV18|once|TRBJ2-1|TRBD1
CASSPFGTGEYNEQFF
TGTGCCAGCTCACCCTTTGGGACAGGGGAATACAATGAGCAGTTCTTC
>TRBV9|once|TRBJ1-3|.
CASSVEASSGNTIYF
TGTGCCAGCAGCGTAGAGGCAAGCTCTGGAAACACCATATATTTT
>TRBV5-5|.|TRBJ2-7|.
CASRSSYEQYF
TGTGCCAGCAGAAGCTCCTACGAGCAGTACTTC